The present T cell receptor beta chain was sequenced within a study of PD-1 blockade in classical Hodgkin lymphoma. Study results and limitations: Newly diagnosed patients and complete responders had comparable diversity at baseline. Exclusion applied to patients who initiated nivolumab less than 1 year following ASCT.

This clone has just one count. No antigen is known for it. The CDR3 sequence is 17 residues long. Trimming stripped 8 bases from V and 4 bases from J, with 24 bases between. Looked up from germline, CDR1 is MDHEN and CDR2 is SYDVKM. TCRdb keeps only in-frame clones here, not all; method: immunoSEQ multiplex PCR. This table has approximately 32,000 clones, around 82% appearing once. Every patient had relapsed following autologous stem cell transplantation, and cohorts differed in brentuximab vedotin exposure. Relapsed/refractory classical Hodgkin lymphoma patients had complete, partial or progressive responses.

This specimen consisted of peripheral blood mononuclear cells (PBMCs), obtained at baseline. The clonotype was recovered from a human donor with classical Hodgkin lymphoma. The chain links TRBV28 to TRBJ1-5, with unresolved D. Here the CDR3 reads CASAIPVGVRANQPQHF. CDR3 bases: TGTGCCAGCGCTATACCAGTGGGCGTCCGGGCTAATCAGCCCCAGCATTTT.